Reported below is one TCR beta chain. The antigen remains undetermined. Germline lookup yields CDR1 SQVTM and CDR2 ANQGSEA. Trimming left V 4 bases short and J 7 bases short, with 7 bases between. CDR3 length equals 10 residues. This sample's time point: newly diagnosed GD, antithyroid drugs for less than 3 months. PBMC-extracted RNA yielded the TCR library. To make TCR beta libraries, researchers used iRepertoire HTBI primers and Arm-PCR of CDR3 regions. Via MiXCR, TCRdb re-called the multiplex PCR reads, giving one row per CDR3 protein. This table has 520,000 or so distinct CDR3 sequences, 12% appearing once. These data originate in a study of regulatory T cells in long-lasting Graves disease. Findings and caveats of the study: The small sample size may have reduced accuracy. Newly diagnosed Graves' patients exceeded persistent ones in TCR diversity.

The same sample was also used in a study of T cells in Graves' hyperthyroidism and ophthalmopathy. That report adds: The study used the HTBI primer set for a first-round RT-PCR of the TCR CDR3.

The rearrangement uses TRBV29-1 and TRBJ1-2; D remains unclear. The sequences come from peripheral blood mononuclear cells (PBMCs), collected at new diagnosis, from a patient treated with antithyroid drugs. The TCR sequence derives from a woman aged 25-40 years with Graves disease. CDR3 nucleotide sequence: TGCAGCGTTGGCCTTCCTGGCTACACCTTC. Encoded protein: CSVGLPGYTF. The full variable domain, in which reference TRBV29-1 and TRBJ1-2 provide the parts outside the CDR3, is SAVISQKPSRDICQRGTSLTIQCQVDSQVTMMFWYRQQPGQSLTLIATANQGSEATYESGFVIDKFPISRPNLTFSTLTVSNMSPEDSSIYLCSVGLPGYTFGSGTRLTVV.